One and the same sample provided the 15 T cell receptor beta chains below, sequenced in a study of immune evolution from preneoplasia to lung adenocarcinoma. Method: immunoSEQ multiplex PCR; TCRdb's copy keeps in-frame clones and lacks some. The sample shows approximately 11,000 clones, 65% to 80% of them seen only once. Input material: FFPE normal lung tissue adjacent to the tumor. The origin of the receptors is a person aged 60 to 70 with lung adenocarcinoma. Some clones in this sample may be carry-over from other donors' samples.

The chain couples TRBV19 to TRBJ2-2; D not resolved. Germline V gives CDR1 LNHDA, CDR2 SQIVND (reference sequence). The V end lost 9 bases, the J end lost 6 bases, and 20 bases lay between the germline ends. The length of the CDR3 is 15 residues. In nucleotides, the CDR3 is TGTGCCAGCCACACCGACAAGAAGTTCCCCGGGGAGCTGTTTTTT. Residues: CASHTDKKFPGELFF.

The CDR3 DNA reads TGTGCCTGCGAAGACAGGGGGCACACAGATACGCAGTATTTT. Protein sequence: CACEDRGHTDTQYF. V usage is TRBV5-5 and J usage is TRBJ2-3; 10 nucleotides agree with TRBD1. The ends lost 10 bases at V and 2 bases at J; junction bases unmatched: 7. This CDR3 contains 14 residues. CDR1 is SGHKS and CDR2 is YYEKEE in the germline V gene (reference sequence).

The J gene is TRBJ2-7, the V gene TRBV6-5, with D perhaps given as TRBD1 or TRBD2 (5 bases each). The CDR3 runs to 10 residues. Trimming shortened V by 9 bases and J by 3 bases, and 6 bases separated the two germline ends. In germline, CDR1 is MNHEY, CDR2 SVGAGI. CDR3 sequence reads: CASGGYEQYF. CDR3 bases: TGTGCCAGTGGGGGCTACGAGCAGTACTTC.

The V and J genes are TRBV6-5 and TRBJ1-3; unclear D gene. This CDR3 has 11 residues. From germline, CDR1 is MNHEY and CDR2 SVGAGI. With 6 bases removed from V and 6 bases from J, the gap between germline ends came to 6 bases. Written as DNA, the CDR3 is TGTGCCAGCAGGGGCGCAAACACCATATATTTT. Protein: CASRGANTIYF.

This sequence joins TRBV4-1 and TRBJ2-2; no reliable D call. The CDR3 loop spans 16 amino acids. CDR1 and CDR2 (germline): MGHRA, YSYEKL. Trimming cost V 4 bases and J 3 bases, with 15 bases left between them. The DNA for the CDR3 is TGCGCCAGCAGCCCGTCTTACCCAATATACACCGGGGAGCTGTTTTTT. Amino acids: CASSPSYPIYTGELFF.

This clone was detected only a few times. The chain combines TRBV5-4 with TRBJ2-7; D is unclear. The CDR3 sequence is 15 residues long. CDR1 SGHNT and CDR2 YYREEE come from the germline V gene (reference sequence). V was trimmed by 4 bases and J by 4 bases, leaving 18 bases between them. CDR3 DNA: TGTGCCAGCAGCCGCAACTTTGATTCCGGATACGAGCAGTACTTC. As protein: CASSRNFDSGYEQYF.

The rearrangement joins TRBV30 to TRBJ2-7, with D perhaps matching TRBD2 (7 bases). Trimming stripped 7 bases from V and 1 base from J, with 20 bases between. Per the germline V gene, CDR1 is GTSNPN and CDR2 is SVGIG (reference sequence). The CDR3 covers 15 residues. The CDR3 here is CASSGGGLGSYEQYF. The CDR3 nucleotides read TGTGCCTCATCTGGGGGGGGGCTTGGGTCCTACGAGCAGTACTTC.

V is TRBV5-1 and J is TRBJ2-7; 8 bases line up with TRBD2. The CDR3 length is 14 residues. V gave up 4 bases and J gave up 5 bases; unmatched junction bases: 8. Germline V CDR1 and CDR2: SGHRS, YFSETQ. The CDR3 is CASSRSGIADEQYF. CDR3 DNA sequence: TGCGCCAGCAGCCGTAGCGGGATCGCAGACGAGCAGTACTTC. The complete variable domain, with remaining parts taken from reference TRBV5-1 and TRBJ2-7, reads KAGVTQTPRYLIKTRGQQVTLSCSPISGHRSVSWYQQTPGQGLQFLFEYFSETQRNKGNFPGRFSGRQFSNSRSEMNVSTLELGDSALYLCASSRSGIADEQYFGPGTRLTVT.

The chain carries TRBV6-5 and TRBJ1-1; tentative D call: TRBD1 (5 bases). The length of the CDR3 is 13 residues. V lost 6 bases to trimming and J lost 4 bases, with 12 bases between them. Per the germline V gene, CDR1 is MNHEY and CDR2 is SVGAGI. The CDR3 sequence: CASRPGLRTEAFF. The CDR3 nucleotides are TGTGCCAGCAGACCAGGGTTACGCACTGAAGCTTTCTTT.

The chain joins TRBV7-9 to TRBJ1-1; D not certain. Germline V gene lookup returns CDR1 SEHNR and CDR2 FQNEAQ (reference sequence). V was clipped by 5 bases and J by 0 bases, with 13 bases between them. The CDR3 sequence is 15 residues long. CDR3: CASSRTDGMNTEAFF. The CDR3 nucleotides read TGTGCCAGCAGCCGGACGGATGGGATGAACACTGAAGCTTTCTTT.

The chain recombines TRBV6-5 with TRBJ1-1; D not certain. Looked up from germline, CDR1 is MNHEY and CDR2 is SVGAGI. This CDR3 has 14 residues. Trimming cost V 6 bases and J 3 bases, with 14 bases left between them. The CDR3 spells CASRRRVQDTEAFF. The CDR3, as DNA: TGTGCCAGCAGGAGGCGGGTTCAGGACACTGAAGCTTTCTTT.

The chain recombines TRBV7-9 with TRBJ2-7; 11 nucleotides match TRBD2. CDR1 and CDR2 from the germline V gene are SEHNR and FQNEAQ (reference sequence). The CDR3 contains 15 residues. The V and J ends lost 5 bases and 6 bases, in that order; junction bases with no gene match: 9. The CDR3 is CASSTLAGGPGEQYF. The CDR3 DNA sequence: TGTGCCAGCAGCACCTTAGCGGGAGGGCCGGGCGAGCAGTACTTC.

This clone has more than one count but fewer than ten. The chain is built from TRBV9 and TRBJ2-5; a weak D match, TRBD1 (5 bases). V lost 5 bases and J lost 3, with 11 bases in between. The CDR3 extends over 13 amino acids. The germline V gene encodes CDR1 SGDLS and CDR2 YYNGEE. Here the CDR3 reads CASSSQGEETQYF. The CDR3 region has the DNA TGTGCCAGCAGTTCTCAGGGTGAAGAGACCCAGTACTTC.

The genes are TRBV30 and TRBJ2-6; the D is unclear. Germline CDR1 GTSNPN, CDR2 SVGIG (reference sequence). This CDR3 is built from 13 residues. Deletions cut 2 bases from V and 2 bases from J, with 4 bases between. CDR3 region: CAWSLPGANVLTF. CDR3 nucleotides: TGTGCCTGGAGTCTACCTGGGGCCAACGTCCTGACTTTC.

The CDR3 nucleotides are TGTGCCAGTAGTGGTCCAGACTATGGCTACACCTTC. Its protein product is CASSGPDYGYTF. This sequence joins TRBV19 and TRBJ1-2, with D uncertain. Trimming shortened V by 5 bases and J by 3 bases, and 7 bases separated the two germline ends. This CDR3 contains 12 residues. Germline values: CDR1 LNHDA, CDR2 SQIVND (reference sequence). Using reference TRBV19 and TRBJ1-2 for the parts outside the CDR3, the full variable domain is DGGITQSPKYLFRKEGQNVTLSCEQNLNHDAMYWYRQDPGQGLRLIYYSQIVNDFQKGDIAEGYSVSREKKESFPLTVTSAQKNPTAFYLCASSGPDYGYTFGSGTRLTVV.